A selection of T cell receptor beta chains follows, all from one sample in a study of read filtering for tumor transcriptome and immune sequencing. In TCRdb, the reads were re-called with MiXCR into one record per CDR3 protein. The sample records over 25,000 distinct CDR3 sequences, about an eighth being singletons. Sequencing was carried out using a population of CD138-negative cells sorted from bone marrow. These receptors came from a donor older than 35 with multiple myeloma. The CDR3 runs from the conserved cysteine through the conserved F or W. Fields, in order: J gene, V gene, D gene, clone size, CDR3 protein, CDR3 DNA. D genes are given only for firm matches. Clone size is not always given. Where it is, it says once, few, many or a class for expanded clones.

TRBJ2-3 TRBV11-2 TRBD2 . CASSSLSGLAGSTGTQYF TGTGCCAGCAGCTCACTCTCGGGACTAGCGGGATCAACAGGTACGCAGTATTTT
TRBJ2-7 TRBV6-6 . many CASSYQQTPYEQYF TGTGCCAGCAGTTACCAACAGACCCCCTACGAGCAGTACTTC
TRBJ1-1 TRBV5-6 . many CASSRTGTWNTEAFF TGTGCCAGCAGCCGGACCGGGACGTGGAACACTGAAGCTTTCTTT
TRBJ2-3 TRBV29-1 . . CSVGSRGTGTQYF TGCAGCGTTGGCAGCAGGGGCACAGGTACGCAGTATTTT
TRBJ2-3 TRBV5-4 TRBD2 many CASSTRLAGSLTDTQYF TGTGCCAGCAGCACCCGACTAGCGGGATCGCTGACAGATACGCAGTATTTT
TRBJ2-1 TRBV5-1 . many CASSLSDSIDEQFF TGCGCCAGCAGCTTGTCTGACAGCATTGATGAGCAGTTCTTC
TRBJ1-5 TRBV12-3/TRBV12-4 . many CASSFGGHRQPQHF TGTGCCAGCAGTTTTGGGGGACATCGACAGCCCCAGCATTTT
TRBJ2-7 TRBV18 . few CASSPSIEKAPYEQYF TGTGCCAGCTCACCCTCAATTGAAAAGGCCCCCTACGAGCAGTACTTC
TRBJ2-1 TRBV20-1 . . CSAIVASGIVSCNEQLF .
TRBJ2-5 TRBV25-1 . many CASRVLGTTDETQYF TGTGCCAGCAGGGTCCTCGGGACAACGGACGAGACCCAGTACTTC
TRBJ2-1 TRBV15 . many CATSRLGTVNEQFF TGTGCCACCAGCAGATTGGGGACGGTCAATGAGCAGTTCTTC
TRBJ2-1 TRBV30 . many CAWISGSVTYNEQFF TGTGCCTGGATCAGTGGGAGCGTAACCTACAATGAGCAGTTCTTC
TRBJ1-1 TRBV7-2 . . CAGSLAVRGGGRTEALF TGTGCCGGCAGCTTAGCCGTTCGGGGTGGGGGACGCACTGAAGCTCTCTTT
TRBJ2-1 TRBV11-3 TRBD2 many CASSLGLAGGFDEQFF TGTGCCAGCAGCTTAGGACTAGCGGGAGGGTTCGATGAGCAGTTCTTC
TRBJ1-4 TRBV5-1 . few CASSLHSGDEKLFF TGCGCCAGCAGCTTGCACTCCGGGGATGAAAAACTGTTTTTT
TRBJ2-1 TRBV12-3/TRBV12-4 TRBD2 many CASSSRGWGLKYNEQFF TGTGCCAGCAGTTCCAGAGGGTGGGGACTAAAGTACAATGAGCAGTTCTTC
TRBJ2-3 TRBV18 . few CASSSATRDTQYF TGTGCCAGCTCCAGCGCAACCCGAGATACGCAGTATTTT
TRBJ2-1 TRBV5-6 TRBD1 many CASTTTGGPPYNEQFF TGTGCCAGCACCACGACAGGGGGTCCCCCCTACAATGAGCAGTTCTTC
TRBJ2-7 TRBV11-3 TRBD1 many CASTSRTGATYEQYF TGTGCCAGCACCTCTAGGACAGGGGCGACCTACGAGCAGTACTTC
TRBJ1-2 TRBV20-1 . many CSARETWRGLEGYGYTF TGCAGTGCTAGAGAAACCTGGAGGGGCCTAGAGGGCTATGGCTACACCTTC
TRBJ2-2 TRBV2 . many CASVGQQVNTGELFF TGTGCCAGCGTTGGGCAGCAGGTGAACACCGGGGAGCTGTTTTTT
TRBJ1-5 TRBV28 . many CASSFGTNQPQHF TGTGCCAGCAGTTTCGGGACCAATCAGCCCCAGCATTTT
TRBJ2-7 TRBV19 TRBD1 . CASSQGQGYEQYF TGTGCCAGTAGTCAAGGACAGGGCTACGAGCAGTACTTC
TRBJ2-3 TRBV5-1 TRBD2 many CASSLDGGTSLDTQYF TGCGCCAGCAGCTTGGACGGGGGGACTAGCTTGGATACGCAGTATTTT
TRBJ1-5 TRBV29-1 . . CGVGQGINQPQRF .
TRBJ2-3 TRBV28 TRBD2 many CASSLREGRNTQYF TGTGCCAGCAGTTTACGGGAGGGCCGGAATACGCAGTATTTT
TRBJ2-3 TRBV11-1 TRBD2 many CASSLSHSGRVADTQYF TGTGCCAGCAGCTTATCTCATAGCGGGAGGGTCGCAGATACGCAGTATTTT
TRBJ1-4 TRBV5-1 . many CASSLAINAANEKLFF TGCGCCAGCAGCTTGGCCATCAATGCGGCTAATGAAAAACTGTTTTTT
TRBJ2-7 TRBV6-2/TRBV6-3 TRBD2 many CASSLPMGTSVSYEQYF TGTGCCAGCAGTTTGCCTATGGGGACTAGCGTCTCCTACGAGCAGTACTTC
TRBJ1-4 TRBV7-2 . many CASSIITVNEKLFF TGTGCCAGCAGCATTATTACAGTTAATGAAAAACTGTTTTTT
TRBJ2-1 TRBV20-1 TRBD2 many CSAKIAGGTSQNEQFF TGCAGTGCTAAGATAGCCGGGGGGACTAGCCAAAATGAGCAGTTCTTC
TRBJ2-7 TRBV5-1 TRBD1 many CASSLARDRITYEQYF TGCGCCAGCAGCTTAGCCCGGGACAGGATAACCTACGAGCAGTACTTC
TRBJ2-3 TRBV30 . many CAWSYSGDTQYF TGTGCCTGGAGCTATAGCGGAGATACGCAGTATTTT
TRBJ2-4 TRBV12-3/TRBV12-4 . many CASSFRFSGNYKNIQYF TGTGCCAGCAGTTTTAGGTTTAGTGGAAACTACAAAAACATTCAGTACTTC
TRBJ1-1 TRBV7-9 TRBD1 . CTSSSRQGNTEALF TGTACCAGCAGCTCCAGACAGGGTAACACTGAAGCTCTCTTT
TRBJ2-2 TRBV5-6 TRBD2 . CASRLSGRAQEQFF TGTGCCAGCAGGCTTAGCGGGAGGGCACAGGAGCAGTTTTTT
TRBJ2-3 TRBV7-3 TRBD2 . CASSFIPGLAHTDTQYF TGTGCCAGCAGCTTCATCCCCGGACTAGCGCATACAGATACGCAGTATTTT
TRBJ1-2 TRBV20-1 . . CSARDISEGSGYGYTF TGCAGTGCTAGAGATATTTCCGAGGGGTCGGGCTATGGCTACACCTTC
TRBJ2-3 TRBV2 . many CASSTGGLADTQYF TGTGCCAGCAGTACTGGCGGGCTAGCAGATACGCAGTATTTT
TRBJ2-5 TRBV9 TRBD2 many CASSVNSGRIQETQYF TGTGCCAGCAGCGTAAATAGCGGGCGTATCCAAGAGACCCAGTACTTC
TRBJ2-1 TRBV2 . . CASSGGRGFEQFF TGTGCCAGCAGTGGGGGCAGGGGCTTTGAGCAGTTCTTC
TRBJ1-2 TRBV12-3/TRBV12-4 . many CASGQYYGYTF TGTGCCAGCGGACAGTACTATGGCTACACCTTC
TRBJ2-3 TRBV2 TRBD2 many CASSPTSGGVDTQYF TGTGCCAGCAGTCCTACTAGCGGTGGAGTTGATACGCAGTATTTT
TRBJ2-2 TRBV6-6 TRBD1 many CATAIPKDREDTGELFF TGTGCCACCGCTATACCCAAGGACAGGGAGGACACCGGGGAGCTGTTTTTT
TRBJ2-5 TRBV7-9 TRBD1 . CASSLETGLRETQYF TGTGCCAGCAGCTTAGAGACAGGGTTGCGAGAGACCCAGTACTTC
TRBJ2-2 TRBV20-1 . many CSARRVLGTGELFF TGCAGTGCGAGACGGGTTCTAGGCACCGGGGAGCTGTTTTTT